The 20 T cell receptor beta chains below were found in one sample sequenced in a study of somatic mutations in cytotoxic T cells in rheumatoid arthritis. Here immunoSEQ multiplex PCR was the method, and the copy in TCRdb shows in-frame clones only, minus some. The profile shows roughly 13,000 clones, about four fifths of them singletons. The sequencing input was CD8+ T cells sorted from blood. These receptors all stem from an adult with rheumatoid arthritis.

The rearrangement joins TRBV11-2 to TRBJ2-7; D remains ambiguous. V was cut by 5 bases and J by 3 bases, with 11 bases left in between. The germline CDR1 and CDR2 sequences are SGHAT and FQNNGV. This CDR3 is 13 amino acids long. The CDR3 nucleotides are TGTGCCAGCAGCCCCGGGCACAACTACGAGCAGTACTTC. Translation: CASSPGHNYEQYF.

The sample holds a few counts of this clone. The chain employs TRBV2 and TRBJ2-7; D remains ambiguous. The germline CDR1 and CDR2 sequences are SNHLY and FYNNEI. The CDR3 loop spans 12 amino acids. The germline V and J ends were trimmed by 3 bases and 5 bases, with 8 bases remaining between them. Here the CDR3 reads CASSESLDEQYF. The CDR3 region has the DNA TGTGCCAGCAGTGAGAGCCTCGACGAGCAGTACTTC.

The V gene is TRBV19, the J gene TRBJ2-4; 9 bases match TRBD2. The V gene's germline CDR1 is LNHDA and CDR2 SQIVND (reference sequence). V was clipped by 2 bases and J by 7 bases; unmatched bases: 9. CDR3 length equals 16 residues. CDR3 nucleotide sequence: TGTGCCAGTAGTATACTGGCTAGCGGGGTCTCTAACATTCAGTACTTC. This gives the protein CASSILASGVSNIQYF.

This clone came up a few times. This chain links TRBV7-9 with TRBJ1-3; D gene unclear. With 3 bases removed from V and 5 bases from J, the gap between germline ends came to 2 bases. The CDR3 loop spans 11 amino acids. Looked up from germline, CDR1 is SEHNR and CDR2 is FQNEAQ (reference sequence). CDR3 in amino acids: CASSLRNTIYF. As DNA, the CDR3 is TGTGCCAGCAGCTTGAGAAACACCATATATTTT.

This clone was found once. The V gene is TRBV2, the J gene TRBJ1-4; D unresolved. V gave up 8 bases and J gave up 4 bases, with 14 bases separating them. Looked up from germline, CDR1 is SNHLY and CDR2 is FYNNEI. This CDR3 spans 14 amino acids. The CDR3 sequence: CASWRGGDNEKLFF. CDR3 nucleotide sequence: TGTGCCAGCTGGAGAGGTGGCGATAATGAAAAACTGTTTTTT.

The rearrangement links TRBV27 to TRBJ1-2, with 7 bases fitting TRBD1. The CDR3 runs to 13 residues. Germline lookup yields CDR1 MNHEY and CDR2 SMNVEV (reference sequence). V gave up 6 bases and J gave up 3 bases; unmatched junction bases: 4. The CDR3 is CASRGTGDYGYTF. CDR3 coding DNA: TGTGCCAGCAGGGGAACAGGGGACTATGGCTACACCTTC.

The V and J genes are TRBV6-5 and TRBJ2-5; possibly TRBD1 for D (6 bases). CDR3 length: 14 amino acids. The germline V and J ends were trimmed by 5 bases and 4 bases, with 14 bases remaining between them. Looked up from germline, CDR1 is MNHEY and CDR2 is SVGAGI. CDR3 nucleotide sequence: TGTGCCAGCAGTGAAAGTGCAGGGGCAGAGACCCAGTACTTC. As protein: CASSESAGAETQYF.

The chain is built from TRBV9 and TRBJ2-1; D unresolved. Germline-derived CDR1 and CDR2 are SGDLS and YYNGEE. The CDR3 consists of 14 residues. Trimming removed 0 bases at V and 6 bases at J, with 10 bases between. This chain's CDR3 is CASSVGGTGNEQFF. As DNA, the CDR3 is TGTGCCAGCAGCGTAGGAGGTACTGGCAATGAGCAGTTCTTC.

J is TRBJ1-2 and V is TRBV9; 7 bases are a match to TRBD1. V lost 0 bases and J lost 2; bases outside the gene matches: 7. This CDR3 contains 16 residues. The germline V gene encodes CDR1 SGDLS and CDR2 YYNGEE. The CDR3 DNA sequence: TGTGCCAGCAGCGTAGCCCGCGGACAGGTGAACTATGGCTACACCTTC. This translates into CASSVARGQVNYGYTF.

The chain links TRBV7-9 to TRBJ2-7; possibly TRBD1 for D (6 bases). V was pared by 7 bases and J by 5 bases, with 15 bases between. Germline CDR1 is SEHNR and CDR2 is FQNEAQ (reference sequence). The CDR3 has 13 residues. Here the CDR3 reads CASTNRAGNEQYF. The CDR3 DNA is TGTGCCAGCACAAACAGGGCGGGTAACGAGCAGTACTTC.

Judged by abundance, this clone is large. This rearrangement joins TRBV19 to TRBJ1-2, with D uncertain. The V and J ends lost 2 bases and 2 bases respectively, with 6 bases between them. The CDR3 runs to 13 residues. Germline V gene lookup returns CDR1 LNHDA and CDR2 SQIVND (reference sequence). CDR3 amino acids: CASSILGNYGYTF. CDR3 nucleotides: TGTGCCAGTAGTATACTGGGGAACTATGGCTACACCTTC.

The rearrangement links TRBV4-1 to TRBJ2-3; TRBD2 matches at 8 bases. Unmatched junction bases numbered 5, after V lost 1 base and J lost 5 bases. Germline CDR1 is MGHRA and CDR2 is YSYEKL. The CDR3 is made up of 15 amino acids. CDR3 loop: CASSQGGTRGDTQYF. The CDR3 DNA sequence: TGCGCCAGCAGCCAAGGGGGGACTAGAGGAGATACGCAGTATTTT.

This clone has just a few counts. The gene calls are TRBV9 and TRBJ2-7, with D unresolved. Between the trimmed V and J ends, which lost 0 bases and 1 base, there was a span of 8 bases. This CDR3 region has 14 residues. From germline, CDR1 is SGDLS and CDR2 YYNGEE. CDR3 loop: CASSVAQSSYEQYF. CDR3 DNA sequence: TGTGCCAGCAGCGTAGCTCAGAGTTCCTACGAGCAGTACTTC.

This chain joins TRBV19 and TRBJ1-2; D call uncertain. Trimming stripped 7 bases from V and 4 bases from J, with 16 bases between. Germline-derived CDR1 and CDR2 are LNHDA and SQIVND (reference sequence). CDR3 length equals 14 residues. In nucleotides, the CDR3 is TGTGCCAGTACCCCGACGGCGGGAGGCTATGGCTACACCTTC. Its translation: CASTPTAGGYGYTF.

CDR3: CASSYAQSYEQYF. As DNA, the CDR3 is TGTGCCAGCAGTTACGCGCAGTCCTACGAGCAGTACTTC. The rearrangement uses TRBV6-5 and TRBJ2-7; D gene ambiguous. V shed 2 bases and J shed 1 base, with 6 bases lying between them. The CDR3 extends over 13 amino acids. Germline V lookup: CDR1 MNHEY, CDR2 SVGAGI.

The chain joins TRBV7-2 to TRBJ2-7, with 9 bases matching TRBD1. The CDR3 is 17 residues long. CDR1 is SGHTA and CDR2 is FQGNSA in the germline V gene. J gave up 4 bases and V 1 base, and 11 bases lay outside the gene matches. The CDR3 DNA is TGTGCCAGCAGCTTAGGGGGGGACAGGGCCATATGGTACGAGCAGTACTTC. This encodes CASSLGGDRAIWYEQYF.

This clone was counted once. This chain links TRBV30 with TRBJ2-1, with a tentative D call TRBD2 (5 bases). V gave up 8 bases and J gave up 7 bases, with 15 bases separating them. From germline, CDR1 is GTSNPN and CDR2 SVGIG (reference sequence). CDR3 length: 12 amino acids. In DNA form, the CDR3 reads TGTGCCGGTGCTGCGGGTCCAAATGAGCAGTTCTTC. This gives the protein CAGAAGPNEQFF.

The chain joins TRBV11-2 to TRBJ2-1, with 10 bases matching TRBD2. V was pared by 4 bases and J by 7 bases, with 13 bases of the junction left unmatched. From germline, CDR1 is SGHAT and CDR2 FQNNGV. There are 17 residues in the CDR3. The CDR3 DNA is TGTGCCAGCAGCTCCTACCCAGCGGGAGGGAGTGGAAATGAGCAGTTCTTC. It translates to CASSSYPAGGSGNEQFF.

This sequence joins TRBV6-4 and TRBJ1-1; no reliable D call. The V and J ends lost 5 bases and 2 bases respectively, with 12 bases between them. Germline values: CDR1 MRHNA, CDR2 SNTAGT. The CDR3 runs to 14 residues. The CDR3 reads CASSPSPGNTEAFF. The CDR3 DNA sequence: TGTGCCAGCAGTCCCTCCCCGGGTAACACTGAAGCTTTCTTT.

This clone has a handful of counts. The V and J genes are TRBV7-2 and TRBJ1-5; D uncertain. From germline, CDR1 is SGHTA and CDR2 FQGNSA. There are 13 residues in the CDR3. Trimming pared 3 bases from V and 5 bases from J, leaving 8 bases between. CDR3 protein: CASSLGNYQPQHF. DNA of the CDR3: TGTGCCAGCAGCTTGGGGAACTATCAGCCCCAGCATTTT.